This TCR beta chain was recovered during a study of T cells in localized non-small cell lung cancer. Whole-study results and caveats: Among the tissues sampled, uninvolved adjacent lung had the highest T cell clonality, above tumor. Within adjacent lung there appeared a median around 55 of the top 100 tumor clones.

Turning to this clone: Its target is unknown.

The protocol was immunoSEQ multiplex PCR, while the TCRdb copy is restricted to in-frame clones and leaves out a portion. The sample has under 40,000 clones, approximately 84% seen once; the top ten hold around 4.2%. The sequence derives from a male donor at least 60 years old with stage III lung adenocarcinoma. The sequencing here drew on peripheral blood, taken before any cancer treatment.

CDR3 region: CASSRTETDTQYF. In nucleotides, the CDR3 is TGTGCCAGCAGCCGGACTGAGACAGATACGCAGTATTTT. The chain employs TRBV6-1 and TRBJ2-3; possibly TRBD2 for D (5 bases). Trimming took off 6 bases at V and 3 bases at J, with 10 bases between the two ends. This CDR3 comprises 13 residues. The V gene's germline CDR1 is MNHNS and CDR2 SASEGT.